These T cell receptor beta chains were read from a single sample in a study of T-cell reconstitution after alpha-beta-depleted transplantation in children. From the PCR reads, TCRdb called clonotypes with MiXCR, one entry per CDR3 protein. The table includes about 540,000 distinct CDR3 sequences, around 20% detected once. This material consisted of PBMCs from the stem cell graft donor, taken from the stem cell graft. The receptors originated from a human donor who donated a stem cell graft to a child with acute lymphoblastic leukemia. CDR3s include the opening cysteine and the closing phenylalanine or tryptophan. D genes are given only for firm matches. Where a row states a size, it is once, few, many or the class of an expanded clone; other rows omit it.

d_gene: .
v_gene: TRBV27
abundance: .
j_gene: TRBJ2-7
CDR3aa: CASSSLDTSYEQYF
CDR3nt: TGTGCCAGCAGTTCGCTGGACACGTCCTACGAGCAGTACTTC

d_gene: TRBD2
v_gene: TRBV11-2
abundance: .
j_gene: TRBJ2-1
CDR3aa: CASSSPTSGRVGEQFF
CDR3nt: TGTGCCAGCAGCTCCCCGACTAGCGGGAGGGTGGGTGAGCAGTTCTTC

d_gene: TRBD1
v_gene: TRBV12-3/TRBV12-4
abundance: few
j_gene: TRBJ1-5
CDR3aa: CASSRPGQGVPQPQHF
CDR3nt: TGTGCCAGCAGTCGACCGGGACAGGGGGTGCCTCAGCCCCAGCATTTT

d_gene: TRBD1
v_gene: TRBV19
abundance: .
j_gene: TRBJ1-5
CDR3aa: CASTRTGGYQPQHF
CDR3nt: TGTGCCAGTACCAGGACAGGGGGGTATCAGCCCCAGCATTTT

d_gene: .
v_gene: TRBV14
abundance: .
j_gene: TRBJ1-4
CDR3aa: CASSQAPWRLFF
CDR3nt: TGTGCCAGCAGCCAAGCACCCTGGCGACTGTTTTTT

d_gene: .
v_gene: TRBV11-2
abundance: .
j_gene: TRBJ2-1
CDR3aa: CASSPLVKSYNEQFF
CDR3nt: TGTGCCAGCAGCCCCCTGGTCAAAAGCTACAATGAGCAGTTCTTC

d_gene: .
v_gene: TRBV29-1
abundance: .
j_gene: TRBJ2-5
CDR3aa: CSVERQPQETQYF
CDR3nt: TGCAGCGTTGAGAGGCAGCCTCAAGAGACCCAGTACTTC

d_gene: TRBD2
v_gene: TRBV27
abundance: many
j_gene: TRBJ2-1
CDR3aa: CASSTGTSGYNEQFF
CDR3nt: TGCGCCAGCAGCACCGGGACTAGCGGCTACAATGAGCAGTTCTTC

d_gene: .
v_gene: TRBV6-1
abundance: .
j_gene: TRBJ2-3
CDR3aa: CASSPGPTSTDTQYF
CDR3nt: TGTGCCAGCAGCCCCGGACCAACTAGCACAGATACGCAGTATTTT

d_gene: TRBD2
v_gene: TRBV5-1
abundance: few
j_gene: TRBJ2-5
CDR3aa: CASSLALAGSYQETQYF
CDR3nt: TGCGCCAGCAGCTTGGCCCTAGCGGGATCGTACCAAGAGACCCAGTACTTC

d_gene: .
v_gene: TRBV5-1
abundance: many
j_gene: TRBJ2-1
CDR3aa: CASSLEGPPNEQFF
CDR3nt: TGCGCCAGCAGCTTGGAGGGTCCCCCCAATGAGCAGTTCTTC

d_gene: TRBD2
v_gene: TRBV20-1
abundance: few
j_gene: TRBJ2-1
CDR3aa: CSAPNGRGSYNEQFF
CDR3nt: TGCAGTGCCCCGAACGGGAGGGGCTCCTACAATGAGCAGTTCTTC

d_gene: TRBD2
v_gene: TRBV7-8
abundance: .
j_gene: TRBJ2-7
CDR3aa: CASSSTTSGYEQYF
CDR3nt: TGTGCCAGCAGCTCGACGACTAGCGGCTACGAGCAGTACTTC

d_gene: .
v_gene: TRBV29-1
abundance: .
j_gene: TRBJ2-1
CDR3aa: CSVLGGGLSFF
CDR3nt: TGCAGCGTGCTAGGGGGGGGGCTGTCGTTCTTC

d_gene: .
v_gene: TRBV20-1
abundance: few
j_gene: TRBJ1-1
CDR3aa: CSARAVNTEAFF
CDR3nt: TGCAGTGCTAGAGCAGTTAACACTGAAGCTTTCTTT

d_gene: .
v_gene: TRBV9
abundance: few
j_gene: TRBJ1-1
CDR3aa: CASSVDMGWNTEAFF
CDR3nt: TGTGCCAGCAGCGTAGATATGGGTTGGAACACTGAAGCTTTCTTT

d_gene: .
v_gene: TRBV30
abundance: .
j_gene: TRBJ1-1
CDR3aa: CAWSVLDTNTEAFF
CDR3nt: TGTGCCTGGAGTGTACTGGACACGAACACTGAAGCTTTCTTT

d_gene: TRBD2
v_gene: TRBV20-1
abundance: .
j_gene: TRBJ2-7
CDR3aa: CSARAPTSGTGYEQYF
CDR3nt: TGCAGTGCTAGAGCCCCTACTAGCGGGACAGGTTACGAGCAGTACTTC

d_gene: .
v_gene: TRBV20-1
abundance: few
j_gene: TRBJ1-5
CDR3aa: CSAATWDRYQPQHF
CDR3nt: TGCAGTGCTGCGACCTGGGACCGTTATCAGCCCCAGCATTTT

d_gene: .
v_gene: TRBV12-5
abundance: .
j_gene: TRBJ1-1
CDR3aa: CATLQGRVTAEAFF
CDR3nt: TGTGCTACGCTTCAGGGGAGGGTAACGGCTGAAGCTTTCTTT

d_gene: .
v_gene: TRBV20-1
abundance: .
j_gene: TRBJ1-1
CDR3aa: CSARAGGRYTEAFF
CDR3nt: TGCAGTGCTAGAGCGGGGGGGCGCTACACTGAAGCTTTCTTT

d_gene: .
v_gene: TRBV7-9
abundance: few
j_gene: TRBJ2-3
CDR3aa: CASSLRGGDTQYF
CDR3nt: TGTGCCAGCAGCCTCCGGGGAGGAGATACGCAGTATTTT

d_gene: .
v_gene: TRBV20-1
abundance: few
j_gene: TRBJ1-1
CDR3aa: CSARDEPGPMNTEAFF
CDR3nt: TGCAGTGCTAGAGATGAGCCGGGGCCCATGAACACTGAAGCTTTCTTT

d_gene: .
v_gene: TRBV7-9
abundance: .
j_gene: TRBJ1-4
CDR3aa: CASSLYRGGEKLFF
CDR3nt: TGTGCCAGCAGCTTGTATAGGGGAGGTGAAAAACTGTTTTTT

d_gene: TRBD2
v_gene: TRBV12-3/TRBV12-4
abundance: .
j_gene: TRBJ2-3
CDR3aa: CASSFFFSGRDTQYF
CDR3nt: TGTGCCAGCAGTTTTTTCTTTAGCGGGAGAGATACGCAGTATTTT

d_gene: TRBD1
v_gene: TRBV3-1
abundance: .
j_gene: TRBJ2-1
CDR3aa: CASSQPTGGWVNEQFF
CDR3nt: TGTGCCAGCAGCCAACCAACAGGGGGCTGGGTCAATGAGCAGTTCTTC

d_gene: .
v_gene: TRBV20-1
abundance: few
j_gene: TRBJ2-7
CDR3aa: CSASRGYEQYF
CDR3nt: TGCAGTGCTTCCCGGGGCTACGAGCAGTACTTC

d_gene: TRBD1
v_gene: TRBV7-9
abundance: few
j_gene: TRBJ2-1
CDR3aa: CASSLAGGHNEQFF
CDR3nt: TGTGCCAGCAGCTTAGCAGGGGGCCACAATGAGCAGTTCTTC

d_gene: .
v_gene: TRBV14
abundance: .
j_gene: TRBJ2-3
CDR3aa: CASSQIFTDTQYF
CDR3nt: TGTGCCAGCAGTCAGATCTTCACAGATACGCAGTATTTT